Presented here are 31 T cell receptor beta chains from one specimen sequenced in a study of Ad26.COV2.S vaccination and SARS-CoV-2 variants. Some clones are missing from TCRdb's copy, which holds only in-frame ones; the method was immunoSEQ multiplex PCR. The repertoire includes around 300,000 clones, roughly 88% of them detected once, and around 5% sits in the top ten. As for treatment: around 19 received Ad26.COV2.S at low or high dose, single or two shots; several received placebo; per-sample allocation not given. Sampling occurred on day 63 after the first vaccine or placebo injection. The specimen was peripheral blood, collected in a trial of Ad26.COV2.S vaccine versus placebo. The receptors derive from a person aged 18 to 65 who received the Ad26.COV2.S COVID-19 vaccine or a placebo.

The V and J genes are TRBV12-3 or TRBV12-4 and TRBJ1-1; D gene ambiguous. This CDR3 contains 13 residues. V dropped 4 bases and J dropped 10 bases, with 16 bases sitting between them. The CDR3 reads CASSSRVGDPAFF. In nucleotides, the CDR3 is TGTGCCAGCAGTTCGAGGGTCGGGGATCCAGCTTTCTTT.

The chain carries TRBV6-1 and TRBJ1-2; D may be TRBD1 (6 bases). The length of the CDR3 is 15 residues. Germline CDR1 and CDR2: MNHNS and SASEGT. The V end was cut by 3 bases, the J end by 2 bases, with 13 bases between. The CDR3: CASSDLYRGNYGYTF. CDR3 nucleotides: TGTGCCAGCAGTGACCTTTATAGGGGGAACTATGGCTACACCTTC.

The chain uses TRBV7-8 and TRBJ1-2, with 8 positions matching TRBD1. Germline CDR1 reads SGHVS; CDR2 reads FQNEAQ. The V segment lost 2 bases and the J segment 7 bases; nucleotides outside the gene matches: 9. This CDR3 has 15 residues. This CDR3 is CASSLMGRGQGGYTF. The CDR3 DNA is TGTGCCAGCAGCTTAATGGGCAGGGGGCAGGGTGGCTACACCTTC.

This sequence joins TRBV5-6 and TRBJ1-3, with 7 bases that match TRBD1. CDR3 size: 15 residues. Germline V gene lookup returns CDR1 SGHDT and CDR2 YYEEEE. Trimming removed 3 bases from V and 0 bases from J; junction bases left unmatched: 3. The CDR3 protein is CASSWGTVSGNTIYF. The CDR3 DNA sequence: TGTGCCAGCAGCTGGGGGACAGTCTCTGGAAACACCATATATTTT.

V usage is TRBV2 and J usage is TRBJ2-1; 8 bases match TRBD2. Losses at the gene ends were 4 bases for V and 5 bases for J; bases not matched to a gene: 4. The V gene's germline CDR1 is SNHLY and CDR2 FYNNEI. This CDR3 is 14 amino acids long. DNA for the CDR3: TGTGCCAGCAGTGGGGTAGCGGGGAACAATGAGCAGTTCTTC. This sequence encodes CASSGVAGNNEQFF.

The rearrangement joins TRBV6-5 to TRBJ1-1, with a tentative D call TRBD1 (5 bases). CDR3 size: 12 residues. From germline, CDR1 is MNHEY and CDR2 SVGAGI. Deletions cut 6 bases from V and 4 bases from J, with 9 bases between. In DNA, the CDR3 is TGTGCCAGCAGGCCAGACAGCACTGAAGCTTTCTTT. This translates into CASRPDSTEAFF.

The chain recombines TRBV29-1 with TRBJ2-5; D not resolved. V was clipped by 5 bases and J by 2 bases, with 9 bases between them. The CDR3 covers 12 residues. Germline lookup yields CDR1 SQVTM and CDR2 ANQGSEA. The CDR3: CSVSHIQETQYF. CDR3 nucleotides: TGCAGCGTTTCACATATACAAGAGACCCAGTACTTC.

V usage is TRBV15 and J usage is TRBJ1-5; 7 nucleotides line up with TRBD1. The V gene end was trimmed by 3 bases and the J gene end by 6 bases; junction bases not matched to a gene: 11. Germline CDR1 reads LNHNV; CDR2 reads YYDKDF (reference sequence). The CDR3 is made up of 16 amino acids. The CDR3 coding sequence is TGTGCCACCAGCAGGCGAACAGGGGCGGGCGTTCAGCCCCAGCATTTT. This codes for CATSRRTGAGVQPQHF.

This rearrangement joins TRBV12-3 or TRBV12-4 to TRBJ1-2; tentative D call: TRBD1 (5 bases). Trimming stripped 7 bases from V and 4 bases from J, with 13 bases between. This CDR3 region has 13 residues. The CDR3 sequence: CASTPSGAYGYTF. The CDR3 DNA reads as TGTGCCAGCACTCCTTCCGGGGCCTATGGCTACACCTTC.

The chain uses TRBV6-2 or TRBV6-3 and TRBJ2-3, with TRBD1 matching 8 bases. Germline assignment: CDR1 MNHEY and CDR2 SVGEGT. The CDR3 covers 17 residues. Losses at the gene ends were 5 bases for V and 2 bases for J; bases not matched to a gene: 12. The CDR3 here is CASSPRLDRAITDTQYF. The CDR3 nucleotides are TGTGCCAGCAGTCCCAGGCTGGACAGGGCCATCACAGATACGCAGTATTTT.

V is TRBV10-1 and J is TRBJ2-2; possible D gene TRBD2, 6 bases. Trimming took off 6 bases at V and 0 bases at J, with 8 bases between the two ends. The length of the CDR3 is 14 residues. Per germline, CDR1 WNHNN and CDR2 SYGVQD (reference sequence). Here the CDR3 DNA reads TGCGCCAGCAGGGCGGGGTCGAACACCGGGGAGCTGTTTTTT. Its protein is CASRAGSNTGELFF.

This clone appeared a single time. Here the CDR3 reads CAWSSTFGETQYF. The CDR3, as DNA: TGTGCCTGGAGTTCTACTTTTGGGGAGACCCAGTACTTC. The chain has TRBV30 and TRBJ2-5; D ambiguous. This CDR3 contains 13 residues. Trimming removed 2 bases at V and 5 bases at J, with 12 bases between. CDR1 is GTSNPN and CDR2 is SVGIG in the germline V gene (reference sequence).

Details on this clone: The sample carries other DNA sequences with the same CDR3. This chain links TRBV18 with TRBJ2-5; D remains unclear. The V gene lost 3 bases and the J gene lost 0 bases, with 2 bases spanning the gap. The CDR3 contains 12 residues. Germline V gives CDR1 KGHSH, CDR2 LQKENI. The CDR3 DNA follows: TGTGCCAGCTCACCTTACCAAGAGACCCAGTACTTC. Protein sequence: CASSPYQETQYF.

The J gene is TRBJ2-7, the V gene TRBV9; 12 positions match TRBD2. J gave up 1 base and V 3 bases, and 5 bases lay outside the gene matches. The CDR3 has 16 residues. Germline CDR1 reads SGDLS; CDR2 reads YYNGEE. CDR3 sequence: CASSAGTSGLSYEQYF. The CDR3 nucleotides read TGTGCCAGCAGCGCCGGGACTAGCGGGTTGTCCTACGAGCAGTACTTC.

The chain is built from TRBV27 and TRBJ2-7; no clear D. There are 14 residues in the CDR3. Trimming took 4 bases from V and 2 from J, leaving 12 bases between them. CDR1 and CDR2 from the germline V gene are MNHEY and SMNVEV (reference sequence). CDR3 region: CASSSTGPPYEQYF. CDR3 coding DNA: TGTGCCAGCAGTTCTACCGGGCCCCCCTACGAGCAGTACTTC.

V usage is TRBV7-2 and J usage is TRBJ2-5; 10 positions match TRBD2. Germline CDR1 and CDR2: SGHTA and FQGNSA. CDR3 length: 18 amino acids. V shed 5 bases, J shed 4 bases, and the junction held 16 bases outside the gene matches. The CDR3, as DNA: TGTGCCAGCAGCCCTCTAGCGGGAGCGGGTCTATTTAGAGAGACCCAGTACTTC. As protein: CASSPLAGAGLFRETQYF.

Here the CDR3 DNA reads TGCGCCAGCGAGACAGGGGTTGGCAATGAGCAGTTCTTC. It yields the protein CASETGVGNEQFF. The chain has TRBV10-2 and TRBJ2-1; 8 bases line up with TRBD1. V gave up 8 bases and J gave up 6 bases; unmatched junction bases: 6. This CDR3 has 13 amino acids. Germline V gene data show CDR1 as WSHSY and CDR2 as SAAADI.

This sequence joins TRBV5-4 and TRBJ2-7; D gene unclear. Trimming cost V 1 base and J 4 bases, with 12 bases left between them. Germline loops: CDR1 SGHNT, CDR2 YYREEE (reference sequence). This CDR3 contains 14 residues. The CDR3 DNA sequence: TGTGCCAGCAGCTTGACGGGCGTCAAGTACGAGCAGTACTTC. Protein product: CASSLTGVKYEQYF. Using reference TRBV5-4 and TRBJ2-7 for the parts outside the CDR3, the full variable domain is ETGVTQSPTHLIKTRGQQVTLRCSSQSGHNTVSWYQQALGQGPQFIFQYYREEENGRGNFPPRFSGLQFPNYSSELNVNALELDDSALYLCASSLTGVKYEQYFGPGTRLTVT.

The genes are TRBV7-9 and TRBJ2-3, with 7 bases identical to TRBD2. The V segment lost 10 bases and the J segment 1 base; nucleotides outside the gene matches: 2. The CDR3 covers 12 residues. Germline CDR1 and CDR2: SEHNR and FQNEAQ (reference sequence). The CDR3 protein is CAIRGGTDTQYF. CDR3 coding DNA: TGTGCCATCCGGGGGGGCACAGATACGCAGTATTTT.

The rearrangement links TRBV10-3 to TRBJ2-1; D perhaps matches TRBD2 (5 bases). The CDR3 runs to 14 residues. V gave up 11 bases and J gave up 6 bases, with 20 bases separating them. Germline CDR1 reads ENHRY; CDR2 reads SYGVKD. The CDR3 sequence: CALRPGSDGNEQFF. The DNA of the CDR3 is TGTGCCCTAAGACCGGGGTCCGATGGCAATGAGCAGTTCTTC.

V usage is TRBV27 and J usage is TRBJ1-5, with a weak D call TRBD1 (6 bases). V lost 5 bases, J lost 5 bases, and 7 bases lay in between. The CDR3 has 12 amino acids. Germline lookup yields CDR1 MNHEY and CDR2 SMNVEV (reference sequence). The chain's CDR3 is CASSKGDQPQHF. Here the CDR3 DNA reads TGTGCCAGCAGTAAGGGGGATCAGCCCCAGCATTTT.

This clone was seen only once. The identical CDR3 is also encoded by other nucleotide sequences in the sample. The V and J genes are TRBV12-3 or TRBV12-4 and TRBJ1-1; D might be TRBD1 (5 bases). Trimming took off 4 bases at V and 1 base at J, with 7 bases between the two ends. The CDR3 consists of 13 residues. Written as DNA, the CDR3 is TGTGCCAGCAGTTCTGGGGGGAACACTGAAGCTTTCTTT. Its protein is CASSSGGNTEAFF.

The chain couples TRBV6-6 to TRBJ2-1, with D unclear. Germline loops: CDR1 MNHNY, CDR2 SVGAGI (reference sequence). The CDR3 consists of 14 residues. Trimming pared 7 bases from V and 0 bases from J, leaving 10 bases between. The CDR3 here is CASKGRPSYNEQFF. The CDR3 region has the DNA TGTGCCAGCAAGGGCCGACCCTCCTACAATGAGCAGTTCTTC.

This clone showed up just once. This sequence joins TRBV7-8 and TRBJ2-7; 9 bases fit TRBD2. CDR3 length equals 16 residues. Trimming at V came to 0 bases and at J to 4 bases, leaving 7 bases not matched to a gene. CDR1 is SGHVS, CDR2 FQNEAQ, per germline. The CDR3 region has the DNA TGTGCCAGCAGCTTAGCGGGGTCTAGCGGGAATTACGAGCAGTACGTC. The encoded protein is CASSLAGSSGNYEQYV.

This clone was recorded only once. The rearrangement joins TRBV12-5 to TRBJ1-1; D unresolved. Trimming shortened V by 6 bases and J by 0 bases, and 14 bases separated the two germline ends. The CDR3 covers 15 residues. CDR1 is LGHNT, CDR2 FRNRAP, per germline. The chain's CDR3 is CASGPPEVLNTEAFF. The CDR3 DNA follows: TGTGCTAGTGGCCCCCCAGAGGTACTGAACACTGAAGCTTTCTTT.

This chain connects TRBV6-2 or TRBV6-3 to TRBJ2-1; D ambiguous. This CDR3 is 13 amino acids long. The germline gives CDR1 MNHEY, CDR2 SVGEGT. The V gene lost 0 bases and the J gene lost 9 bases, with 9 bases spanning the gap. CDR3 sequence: CASSYSTRSEQFF. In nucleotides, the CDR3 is TGTGCCAGCAGTTACTCGACTCGGAGTGAGCAGTTCTTC.

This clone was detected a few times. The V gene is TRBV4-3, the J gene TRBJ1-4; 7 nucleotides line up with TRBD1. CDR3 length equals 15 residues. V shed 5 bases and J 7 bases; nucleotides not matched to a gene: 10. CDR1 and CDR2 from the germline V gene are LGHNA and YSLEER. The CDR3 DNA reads TGCGCCAGCAGCACCCAGACAGGGTACGGTGAAAAACTGTTTTTT. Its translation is CASSTQTGYGEKLFF.

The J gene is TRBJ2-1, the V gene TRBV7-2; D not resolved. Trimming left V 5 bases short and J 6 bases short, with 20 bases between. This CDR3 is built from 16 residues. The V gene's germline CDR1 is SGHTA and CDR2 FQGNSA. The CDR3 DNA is TGTGCCAGCAGCCCCTGGATAGGGTCGAGGTCCAATGAGCAGTTCTTC. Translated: CASSPWIGSRSNEQFF.

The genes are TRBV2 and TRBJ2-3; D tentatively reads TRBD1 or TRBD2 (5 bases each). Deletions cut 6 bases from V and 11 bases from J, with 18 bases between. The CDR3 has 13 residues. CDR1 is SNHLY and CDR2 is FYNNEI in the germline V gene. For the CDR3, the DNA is TGTGCCAGCAGGCCCCCGGGGCCCTCGGAGCAGTATTTT. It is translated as CASRPPGPSEQYF.

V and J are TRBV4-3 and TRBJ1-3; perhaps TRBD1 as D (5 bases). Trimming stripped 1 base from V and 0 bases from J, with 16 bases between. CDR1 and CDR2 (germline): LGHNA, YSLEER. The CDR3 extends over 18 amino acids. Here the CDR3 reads CASSQGEEGPLSGNTIYF. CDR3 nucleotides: TGCGCCAGCAGCCAAGGTGAGGAGGGGCCGCTCTCTGGAAACACCATATATTTT.

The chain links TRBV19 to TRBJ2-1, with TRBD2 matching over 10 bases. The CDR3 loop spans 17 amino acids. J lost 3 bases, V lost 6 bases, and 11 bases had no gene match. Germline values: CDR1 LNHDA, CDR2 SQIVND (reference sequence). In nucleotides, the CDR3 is TGTGCCAGTAGGGCCCCCCGGACTAGCGGTTACTACAATGAGCAGTTCTTC. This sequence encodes CASRAPRTSGYYNEQFF.